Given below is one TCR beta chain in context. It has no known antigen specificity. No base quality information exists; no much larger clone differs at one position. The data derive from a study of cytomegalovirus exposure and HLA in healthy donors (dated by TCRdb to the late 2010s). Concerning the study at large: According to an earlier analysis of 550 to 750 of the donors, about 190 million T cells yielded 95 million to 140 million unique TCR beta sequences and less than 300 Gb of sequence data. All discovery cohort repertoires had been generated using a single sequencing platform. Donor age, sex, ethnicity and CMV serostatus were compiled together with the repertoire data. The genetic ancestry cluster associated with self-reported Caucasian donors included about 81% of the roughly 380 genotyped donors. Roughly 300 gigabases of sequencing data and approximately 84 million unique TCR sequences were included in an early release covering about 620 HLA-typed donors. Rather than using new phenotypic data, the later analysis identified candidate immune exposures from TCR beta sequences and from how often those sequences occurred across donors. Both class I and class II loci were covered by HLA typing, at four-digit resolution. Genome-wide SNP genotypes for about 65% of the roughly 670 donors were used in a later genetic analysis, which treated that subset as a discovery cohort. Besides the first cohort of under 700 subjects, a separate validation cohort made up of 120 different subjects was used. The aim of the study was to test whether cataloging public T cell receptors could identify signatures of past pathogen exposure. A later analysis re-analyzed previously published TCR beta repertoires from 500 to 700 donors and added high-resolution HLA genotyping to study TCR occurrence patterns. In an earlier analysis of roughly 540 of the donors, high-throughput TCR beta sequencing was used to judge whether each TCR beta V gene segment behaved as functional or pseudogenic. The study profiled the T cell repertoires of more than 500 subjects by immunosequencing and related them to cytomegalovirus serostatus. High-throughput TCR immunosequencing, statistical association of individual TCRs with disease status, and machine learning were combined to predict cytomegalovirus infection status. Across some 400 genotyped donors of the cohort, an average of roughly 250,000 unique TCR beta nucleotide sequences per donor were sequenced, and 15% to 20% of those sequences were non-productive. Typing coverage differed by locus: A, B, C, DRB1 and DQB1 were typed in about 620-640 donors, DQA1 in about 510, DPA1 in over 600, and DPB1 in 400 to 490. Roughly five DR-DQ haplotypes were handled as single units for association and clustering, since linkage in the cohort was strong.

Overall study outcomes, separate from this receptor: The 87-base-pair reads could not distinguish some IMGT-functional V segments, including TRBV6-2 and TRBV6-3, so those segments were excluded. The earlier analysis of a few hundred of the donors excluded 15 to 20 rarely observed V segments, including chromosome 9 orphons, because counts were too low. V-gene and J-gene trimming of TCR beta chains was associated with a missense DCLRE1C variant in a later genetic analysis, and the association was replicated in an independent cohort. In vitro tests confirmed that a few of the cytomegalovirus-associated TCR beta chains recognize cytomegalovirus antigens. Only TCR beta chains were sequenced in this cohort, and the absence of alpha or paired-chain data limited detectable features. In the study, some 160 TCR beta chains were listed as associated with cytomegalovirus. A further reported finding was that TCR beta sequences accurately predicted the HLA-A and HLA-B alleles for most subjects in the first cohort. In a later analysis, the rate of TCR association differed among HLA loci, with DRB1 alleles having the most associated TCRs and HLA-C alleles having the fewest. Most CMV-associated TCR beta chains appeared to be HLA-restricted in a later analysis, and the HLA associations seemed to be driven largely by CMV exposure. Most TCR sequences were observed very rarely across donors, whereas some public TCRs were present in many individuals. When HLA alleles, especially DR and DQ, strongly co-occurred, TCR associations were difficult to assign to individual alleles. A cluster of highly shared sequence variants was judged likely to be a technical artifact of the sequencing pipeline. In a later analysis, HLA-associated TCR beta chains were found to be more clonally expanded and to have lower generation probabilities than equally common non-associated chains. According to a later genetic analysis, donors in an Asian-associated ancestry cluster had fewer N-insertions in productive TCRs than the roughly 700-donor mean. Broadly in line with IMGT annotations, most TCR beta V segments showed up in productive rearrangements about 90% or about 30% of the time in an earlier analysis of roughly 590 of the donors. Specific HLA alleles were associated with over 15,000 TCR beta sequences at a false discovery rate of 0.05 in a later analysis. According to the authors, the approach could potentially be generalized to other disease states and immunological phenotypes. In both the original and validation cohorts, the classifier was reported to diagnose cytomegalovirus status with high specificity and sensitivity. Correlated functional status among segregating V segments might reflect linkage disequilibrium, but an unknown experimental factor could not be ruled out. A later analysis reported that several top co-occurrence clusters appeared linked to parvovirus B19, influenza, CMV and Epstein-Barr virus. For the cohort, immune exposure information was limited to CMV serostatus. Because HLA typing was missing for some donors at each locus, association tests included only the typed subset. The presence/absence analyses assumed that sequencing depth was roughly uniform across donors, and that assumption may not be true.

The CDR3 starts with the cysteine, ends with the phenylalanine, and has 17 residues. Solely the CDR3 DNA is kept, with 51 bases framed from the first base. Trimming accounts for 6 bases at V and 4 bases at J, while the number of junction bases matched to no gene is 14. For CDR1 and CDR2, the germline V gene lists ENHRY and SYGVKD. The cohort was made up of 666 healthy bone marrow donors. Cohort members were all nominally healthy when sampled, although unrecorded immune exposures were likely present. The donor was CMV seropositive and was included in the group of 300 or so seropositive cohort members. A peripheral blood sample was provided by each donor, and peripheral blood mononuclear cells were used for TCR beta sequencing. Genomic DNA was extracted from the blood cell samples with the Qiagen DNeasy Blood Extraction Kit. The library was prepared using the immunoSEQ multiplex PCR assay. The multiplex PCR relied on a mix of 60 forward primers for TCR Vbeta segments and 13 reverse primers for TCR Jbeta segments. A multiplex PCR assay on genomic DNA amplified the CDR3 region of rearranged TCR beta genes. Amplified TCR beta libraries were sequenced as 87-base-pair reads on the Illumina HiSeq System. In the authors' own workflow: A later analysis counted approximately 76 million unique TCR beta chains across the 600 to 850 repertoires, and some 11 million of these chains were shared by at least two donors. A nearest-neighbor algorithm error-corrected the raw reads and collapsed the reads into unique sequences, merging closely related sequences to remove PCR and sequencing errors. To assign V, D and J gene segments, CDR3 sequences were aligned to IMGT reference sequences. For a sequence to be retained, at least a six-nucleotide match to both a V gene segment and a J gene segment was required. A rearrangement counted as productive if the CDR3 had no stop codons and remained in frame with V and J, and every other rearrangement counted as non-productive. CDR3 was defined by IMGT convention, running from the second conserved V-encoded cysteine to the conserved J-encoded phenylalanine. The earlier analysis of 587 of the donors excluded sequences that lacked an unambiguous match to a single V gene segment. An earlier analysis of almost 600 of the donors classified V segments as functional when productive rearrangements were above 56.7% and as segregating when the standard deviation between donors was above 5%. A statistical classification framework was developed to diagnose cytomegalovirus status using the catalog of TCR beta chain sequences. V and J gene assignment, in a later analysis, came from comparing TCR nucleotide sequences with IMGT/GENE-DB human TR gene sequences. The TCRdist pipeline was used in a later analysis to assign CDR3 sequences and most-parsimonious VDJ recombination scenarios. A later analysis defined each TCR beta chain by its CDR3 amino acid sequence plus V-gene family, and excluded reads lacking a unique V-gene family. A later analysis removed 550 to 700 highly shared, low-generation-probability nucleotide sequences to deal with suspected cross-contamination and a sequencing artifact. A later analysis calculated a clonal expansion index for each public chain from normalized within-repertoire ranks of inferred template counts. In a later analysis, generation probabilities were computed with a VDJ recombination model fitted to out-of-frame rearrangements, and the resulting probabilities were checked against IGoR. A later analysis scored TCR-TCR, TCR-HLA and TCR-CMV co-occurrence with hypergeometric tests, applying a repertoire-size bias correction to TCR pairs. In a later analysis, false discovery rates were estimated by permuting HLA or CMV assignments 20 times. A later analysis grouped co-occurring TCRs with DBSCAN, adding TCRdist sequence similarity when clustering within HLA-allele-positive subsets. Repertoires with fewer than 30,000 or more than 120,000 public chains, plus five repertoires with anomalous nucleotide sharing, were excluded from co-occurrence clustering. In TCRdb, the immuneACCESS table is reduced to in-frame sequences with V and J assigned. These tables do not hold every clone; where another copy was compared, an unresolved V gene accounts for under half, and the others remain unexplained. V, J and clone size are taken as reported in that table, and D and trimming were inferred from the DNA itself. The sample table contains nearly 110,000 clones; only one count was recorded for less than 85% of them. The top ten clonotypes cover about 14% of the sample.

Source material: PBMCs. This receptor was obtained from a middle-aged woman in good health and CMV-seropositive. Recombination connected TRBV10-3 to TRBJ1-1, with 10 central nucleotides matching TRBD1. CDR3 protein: CAISENQIRTGGTEAFF. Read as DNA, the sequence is TGTGCCATCAGCGAAAATCAAATCAGGACAGGGGGCACTGAAGCTTTCTTT.